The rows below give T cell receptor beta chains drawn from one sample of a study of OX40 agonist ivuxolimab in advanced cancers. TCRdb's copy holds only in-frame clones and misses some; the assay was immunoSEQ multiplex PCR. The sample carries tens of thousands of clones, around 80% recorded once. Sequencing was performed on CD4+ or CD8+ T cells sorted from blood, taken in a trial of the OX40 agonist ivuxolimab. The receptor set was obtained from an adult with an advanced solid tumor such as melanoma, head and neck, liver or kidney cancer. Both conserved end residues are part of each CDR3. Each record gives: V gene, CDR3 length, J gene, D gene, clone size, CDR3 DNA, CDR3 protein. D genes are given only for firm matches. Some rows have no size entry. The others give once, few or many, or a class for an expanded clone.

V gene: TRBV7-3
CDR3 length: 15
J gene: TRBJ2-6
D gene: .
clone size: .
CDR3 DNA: TGTGCCAGCAGCCCCGTGGGGTCCGGGGCCAACGTCCTGACTTTC
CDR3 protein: CASSPVGSGANVLTF

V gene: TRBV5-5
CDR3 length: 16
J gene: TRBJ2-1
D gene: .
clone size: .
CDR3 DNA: TGTGCCAGCAGCTTGGTTGGGGGGAACTCCTACAATGAGCAGTTCTTC
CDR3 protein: CASSLVGGNSYNEQFF

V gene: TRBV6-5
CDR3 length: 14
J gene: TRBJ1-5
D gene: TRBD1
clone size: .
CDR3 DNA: TGTGCCAGCAGAAAGGGACAGGGGGATCAGCCCCAGCATTTT
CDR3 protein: CASRKGQGDQPQHF

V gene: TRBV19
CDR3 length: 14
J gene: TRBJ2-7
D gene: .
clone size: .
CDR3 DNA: TGTGCCAGTAGTTCCGCCGGGGGTGGTGGCAAGCAGTACTTC
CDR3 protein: CASSSAGGGGKQYF

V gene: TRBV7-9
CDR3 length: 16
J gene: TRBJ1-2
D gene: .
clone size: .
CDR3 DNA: TGTGCCAGCAGCTTAGGGACGGGGATCTCTAACTATGGCTACACCTTC
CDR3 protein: CASSLGTGISNYGYTF

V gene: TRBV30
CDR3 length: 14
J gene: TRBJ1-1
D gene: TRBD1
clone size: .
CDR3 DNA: TGTGCCTGGCCGACAGGGGGGGTTTGCACTGAAGCTTTCTTT
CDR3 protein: CAWPTGGVCTEAFF

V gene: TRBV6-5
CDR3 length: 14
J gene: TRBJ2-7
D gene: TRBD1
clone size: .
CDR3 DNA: TGTGCCAGCAGTCAAGGGACAGTCCTGGGCGAGCAGTACTTC
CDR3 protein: CASSQGTVLGEQYF

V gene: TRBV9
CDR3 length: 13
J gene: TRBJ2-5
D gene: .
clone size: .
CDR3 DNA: TGTGCCAGCAGCCTTTCCCGGGGGGAGACCCAGTACTTC
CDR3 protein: CASSLSRGETQYF

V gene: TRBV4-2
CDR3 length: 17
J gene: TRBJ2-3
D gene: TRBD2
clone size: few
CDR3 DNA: TGTGCCAGCAGCCCCGGACTAGCGGGGGGGCCTGAAGATACGCAGTATTTT
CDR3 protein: CASSPGLAGGPEDTQYF

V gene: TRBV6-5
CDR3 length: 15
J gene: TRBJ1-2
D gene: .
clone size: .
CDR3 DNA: TGTGCCAGCAGAATTGCACAGGCGAATTCCTATGGCTACACCTTC
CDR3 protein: CASRIAQANSYGYTF

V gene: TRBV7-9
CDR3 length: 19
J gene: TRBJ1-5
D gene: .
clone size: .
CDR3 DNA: TGTGCCAGCAGCTTAGATCTGGGGGGCTGGGGGAACAGCAATCAGCCCCAGCATTTT
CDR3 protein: CASSLDLGGWGNSNQPQHF

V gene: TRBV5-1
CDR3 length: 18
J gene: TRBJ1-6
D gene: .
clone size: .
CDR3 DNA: TGCGCCAGCAGCGTGGGACCGCTCCGTGACTCCTATAATTCACCCCTCCACTTT
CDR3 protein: CASSVGPLRDSYNSPLHF

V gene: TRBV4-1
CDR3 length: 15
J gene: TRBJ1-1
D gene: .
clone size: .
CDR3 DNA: TGCGCCAGCAGCCAACCTTCAGGCACAATCACTGAAGCTTTCTTT
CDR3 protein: CASSQPSGTITEAFF

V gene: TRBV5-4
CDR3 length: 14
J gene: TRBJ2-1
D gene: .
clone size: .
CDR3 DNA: TGTGCCAGCAGCTTAGATTCTAGCTACAATGAGCAGTTCTTC
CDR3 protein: CASSLDSSYNEQFF

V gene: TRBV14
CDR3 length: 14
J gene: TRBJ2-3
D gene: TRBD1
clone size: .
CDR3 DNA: TGTGCCAGCAGCCGGGACAGTATCACAGATACGCAGTATTTT
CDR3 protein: CASSRDSITDTQYF

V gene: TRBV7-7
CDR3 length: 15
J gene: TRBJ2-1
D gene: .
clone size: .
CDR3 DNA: TGTGCCAGCAGCTTAGGGTCACAGGCATACAATGAGCAGTTCTTC
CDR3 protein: CASSLGSQAYNEQFF

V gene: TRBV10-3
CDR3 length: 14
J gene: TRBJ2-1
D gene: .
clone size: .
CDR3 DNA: TGTGCCATCAGTGAGGCCCGATTCAGCAATGAGCAGTTCTTC
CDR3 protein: CAISEARFSNEQFF

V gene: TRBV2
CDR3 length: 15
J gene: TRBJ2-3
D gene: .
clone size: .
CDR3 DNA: TGTGCCAGCAGTGAACTAGGGACACGGAGTGATACGCAGTATTTT
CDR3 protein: CASSELGTRSDTQYF

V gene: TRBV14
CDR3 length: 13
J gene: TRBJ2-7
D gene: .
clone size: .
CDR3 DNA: TGTGCCAGCAGCCACGGGGGGCCCTACGAGCAGTACTTC
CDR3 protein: CASSHGGPYEQYF

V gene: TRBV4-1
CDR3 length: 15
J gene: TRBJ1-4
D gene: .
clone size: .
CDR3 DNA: TGCGCCAGCAGCCAAGAGGGGGGAGGGGGTGAAAAACTGTTTTTT
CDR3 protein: CASSQEGGGGEKLFF

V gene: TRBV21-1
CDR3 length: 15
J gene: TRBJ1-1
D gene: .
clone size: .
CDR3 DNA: TGTGCCAGCAGCGAACACAGGGTAGCGGGCACTGAAGCTTTCTTT
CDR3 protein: CASSEHRVAGTEAFF

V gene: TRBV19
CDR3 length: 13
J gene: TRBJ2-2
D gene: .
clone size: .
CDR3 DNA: TGTGCCAGTAGTATAAGGGGGACCGGGGAGCTGTTTTTT
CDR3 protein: CASSIRGTGELFF

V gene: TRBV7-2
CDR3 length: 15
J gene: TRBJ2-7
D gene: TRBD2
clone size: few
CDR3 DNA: TGTGCCAGCAGCTCGTCTGGACTAGCGGCCTACGAGCAGTACTTC
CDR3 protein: CASSSSGLAAYEQYF

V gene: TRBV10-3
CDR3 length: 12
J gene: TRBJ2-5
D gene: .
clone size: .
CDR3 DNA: TGTGCCATCAGTGAGTCGACTTTGGGTTGGTACTTC
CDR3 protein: CAISESTLGWYF

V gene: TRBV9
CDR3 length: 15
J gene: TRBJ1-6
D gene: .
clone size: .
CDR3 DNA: TGTGCCAGCGGGGGTACGACAGGACTTAATTCACCCCTCCACTTT
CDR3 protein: CASGGTTGLNSPLHF

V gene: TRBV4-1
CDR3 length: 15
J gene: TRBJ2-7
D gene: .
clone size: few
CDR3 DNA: TGCGCCAGCACCCCGGAGGGACGGCCCGGCTACGAGCAGTACTTC
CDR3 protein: CASTPEGRPGYEQYF

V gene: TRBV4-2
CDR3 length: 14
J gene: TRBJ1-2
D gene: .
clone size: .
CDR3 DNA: TGTGCCAGCAGCCCTTATCCGGGGTCGGCTGGCTACACCTTC
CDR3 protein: CASSPYPGSAGYTF

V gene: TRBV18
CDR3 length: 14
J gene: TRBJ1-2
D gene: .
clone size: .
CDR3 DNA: TGTGCCAGCTCACCACCGAGCAGCAACTATGGCTACACCTTC
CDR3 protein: CASSPPSSNYGYTF

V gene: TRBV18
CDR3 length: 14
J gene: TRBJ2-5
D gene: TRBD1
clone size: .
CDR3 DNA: TGTGCCAGCTCACCGCTGACAGGGACGGAGACCCAGTACTTC
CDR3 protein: CASSPLTGTETQYF

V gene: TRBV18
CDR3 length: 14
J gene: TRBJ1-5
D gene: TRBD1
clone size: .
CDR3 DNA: TGTGCCAGCTCACCAATCAGGGGGCGGCAGCCCCAGCATTTT
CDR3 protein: CASSPIRGRQPQHF

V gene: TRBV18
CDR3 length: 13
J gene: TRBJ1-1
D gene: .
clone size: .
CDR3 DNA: TGTGCCAGCTCACCCGAATTGAACACTGAAGCTTTCTTT
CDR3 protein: CASSPELNTEAFF

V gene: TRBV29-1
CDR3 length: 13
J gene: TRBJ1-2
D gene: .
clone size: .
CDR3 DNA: TGCAGCGTTGAAGATCAGGGATTCTGGGGCTACACCTTC
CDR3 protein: CSVEDQGFWGYTF

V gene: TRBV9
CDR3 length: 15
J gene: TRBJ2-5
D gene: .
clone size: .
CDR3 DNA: TGTGCCAGCAGCGCCAGCCCGGGACCCCGGGAGACCCAGTACTTC
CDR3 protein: CASSASPGPRETQYF

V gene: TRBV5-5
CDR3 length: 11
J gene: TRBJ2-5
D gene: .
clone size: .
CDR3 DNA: TGTGCCAGCAGAATTCAAGAGACCCAGTACTTC
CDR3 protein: CASRIQETQYF

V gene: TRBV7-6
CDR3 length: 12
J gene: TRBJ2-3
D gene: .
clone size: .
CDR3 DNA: TGTGCCAGCAGCCCCTTCTCGGGGACGCAGTATTTT
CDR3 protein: CASSPFSGTQYF

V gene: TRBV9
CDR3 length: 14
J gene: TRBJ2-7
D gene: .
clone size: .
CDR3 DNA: TGTGCCAGCAGCCCCGGTGGCAGATCCTACGAGCAGTACTTC
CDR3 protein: CASSPGGRSYEQYF

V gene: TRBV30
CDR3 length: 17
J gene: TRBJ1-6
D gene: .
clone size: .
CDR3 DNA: TGTGCCTGGAGTTTTGGACGGACGAGCTCCTATAATTCACCCCTCCACTTT
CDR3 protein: CAWSFGRTSSYNSPLHF

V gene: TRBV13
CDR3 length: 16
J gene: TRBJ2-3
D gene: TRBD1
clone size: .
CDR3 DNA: TGTGCCAGCAGACGACAGGGGGGTAAAAGCACAGATACGCAGTATTTT
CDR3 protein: CASRRQGGKSTDTQYF

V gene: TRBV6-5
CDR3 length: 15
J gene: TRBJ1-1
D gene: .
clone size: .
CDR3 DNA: TGTGCCAGCAACAAAAAAAGGAGTTGGGACACTGAAGCTTTCTTT
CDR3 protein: CASNKKRSWDTEAFF

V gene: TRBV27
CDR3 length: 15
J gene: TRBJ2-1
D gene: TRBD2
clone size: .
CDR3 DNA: TGTGCCAGCAGTTTATCCCCCGGACTAGCCGATGAGCAGTTCTTC
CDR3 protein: CASSLSPGLADEQFF

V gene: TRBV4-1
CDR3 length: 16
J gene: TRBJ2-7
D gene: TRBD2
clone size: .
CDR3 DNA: TGCGCCAGCAGCCAAGTTCTGCGGGGGGGCTGGTACGAGCAGTACTTC
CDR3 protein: CASSQVLRGGWYEQYF

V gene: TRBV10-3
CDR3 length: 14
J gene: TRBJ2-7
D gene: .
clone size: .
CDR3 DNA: TGTGCCATCAGTGGATCCAAGGGAACAAACGAGCAGTACTTC
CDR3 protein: CAISGSKGTNEQYF